The rows below give T cell receptor beta chains drawn from one sample of a study of blood T cells in healthy people across ages. TCRdb used MiXCR to reprocess the 5' RACE reads, holding one entry per CDR3 protein. The data contain roughly 1.5 million distinct CDR3 sequences, roughly two fifths of them singletons. Sequenced: blood. The receptors derive from a woman younger than 30 in good health. Each CDR3 is given with its conserved first and last residue. D genes are given only for firm matches. Clone size is shown for a subset of rows, as once, few, many or a class of expanded clone.

J gene	clone size	D gene	V gene	CDR3 protein	CDR3 DNA
TRBJ2-1	NA	TRBD2	TRBV29-1	CSVTGTSGRALSYNEQFF	TGCAGCGTTACCGGGACTAGCGGGAGGGCCCTCTCCTACAATGAGCAGTTCTTC
TRBJ1-2	few	NA	TRBV3-1	CASSQSTGIYGYTF	TGTGCTAGCAGCCAGAGTACAGGGATCTATGGCTACACCTTC
TRBJ2-1	NA	NA	TRBV2	CASRRDRSEQFF	TGTGCCAGCAGACGAGACAGGTCTGAGCAGTTCTTC
TRBJ2-3	NA	TRBD1	TRBV15	CVTSKGQGYSTDTQYF	TGTGTCACCAGCAAGGGACAGGGCTATAGCACAGATACGCAGTATTTT
TRBJ2-1	few	TRBD2	TRBV9	CASSVGRGVNEQFF	TGTGCCAGCAGCGTAGGGCGGGGGGTTAATGAGCAGTTCTTC
TRBJ1-2	few	NA	TRBV12-3/TRBV12-4	CASSLGSRWGGWYGYTF	TGTGCCAGCAGTTTAGGTTCAAGGTGGGGGGGCTGGTATGGCTACACCTTC
TRBJ1-4	few	NA	TRBV20-1	CSIRGPPREKLFF	TGCAGCATACGGGGGCCCCCGCGCGAAAAACTGTTTTTT
TRBJ2-2	NA	NA	TRBV9	CASSVGKGTGELFF	TGTGCCAGCAGCGTAGGCAAAGGCACCGGGGAGCTGTTTTTT
TRBJ1-6	many	NA	TRBV7-3	CARQGHSPLHF	TGTGCCAGGCAGGGGCATTCACCCCTCCACTTT
TRBJ1-1	few	NA	TRBV27	CASSLGNEAFF	TGTGCCAGCAGTTTAGGGAATGAAGCTTTCTTT
TRBJ1-1	NA	NA	TRBV6-6	CASSFPFFRSEAFF	TGTGCCAGCAGTTTCCCCTTTTTCCGTTCTGAAGCTTTCTTT
TRBJ2-3	NA	NA	TRBV6-2/TRBV6-3	CASSLSFGTDTQYF	TGTGCCAGCAGTCTTAGCTTCGGCACAGATACGCAGTATTTT